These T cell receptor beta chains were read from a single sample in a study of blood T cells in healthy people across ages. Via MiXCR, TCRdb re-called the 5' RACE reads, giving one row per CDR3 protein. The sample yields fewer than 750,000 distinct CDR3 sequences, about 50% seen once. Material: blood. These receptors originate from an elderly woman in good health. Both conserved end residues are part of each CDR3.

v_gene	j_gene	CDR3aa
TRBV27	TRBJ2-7	CASSTQGGTYEQYF
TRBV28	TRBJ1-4	CASSLGTALNEKLFF
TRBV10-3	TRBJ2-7	CAISERQSYEQYF
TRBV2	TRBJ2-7	CASSEKGGQSSYEQYF
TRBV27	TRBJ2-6	CANSLNGANVLTF
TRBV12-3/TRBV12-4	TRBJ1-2	CASSSSPGNYGYTF
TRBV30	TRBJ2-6	CAWKVSGANVLTF
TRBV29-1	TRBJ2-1	CSVERRAGGWYNEQFF
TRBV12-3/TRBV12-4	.	CASSLAPGEESYEQYF
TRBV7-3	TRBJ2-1	CASSPRSKNEQFF
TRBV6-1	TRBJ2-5	CASKGDPGIQTQYF
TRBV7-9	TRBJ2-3	CASSSSGGRTDTQYF